One sample yielded the 13 T cell receptor beta chains listed below, sequenced in a study of identifying expanded T cells in peripheral blood (dated by TCRdb to the late 2010s). Receptor libraries were prepared by the immunoSEQ multiplex PCR assay. This is the immuneACCESS table as TCRdb keeps it, with only in-frame sequences that have V and J called. A part of the clones is gone; compared with another copy, unresolved V genes explain less than half, and the rest is unexplained. For this sample the table gives over 85,000 clones, of which more than 70% were detected only once. The ten biggest clones cover around an eighth of the sample. The sample consisted of blood. These TCRs come from a person aged 18 to 70 in good health.

The chain has TRBV14 and TRBJ1-4, with D hard to call. Trimming shortened V by 5 bases and J by 2 bases, and 0 bases separated the two germline ends. The CDR3 is made up of 11 amino acids. Looked up from germline, CDR1 is SGHDN and CDR2 is FVKESK. CDR3 sequence reads: CASSTNEKLFF. As DNA, the CDR3 is TGTGCCAGCAGCACTAATGAAAAACTGTTTTTT.

The chain combines TRBV5-1 with TRBJ2-5; 13 bases are shared with TRBD2. Germline V CDR1 and CDR2: SGHRS, YFSETQ. The CDR3 loop spans 16 amino acids. J gave up 5 bases and V 1 base, and 5 bases lay outside the gene matches. CDR3 bases: TGCGCCAGCAGCTTGACACTAGCGGGGGGGCACGAGACCCAGTACTTC. Its translation is CASSLTLAGGHETQYF. The full variable domain, rest sourced from reference TRBV5-1 and TRBJ2-5, is KAGVTQTPRYLIKTRGQQVTLSCSPISGHRSVSWYQQTPGQGLQFLFEYFSETQRNKGNFPGRFSGRQFSNSRSEMNVSTLELGDSALYLCASSLTLAGGHETQYFGPGTRLLVL.

The chain uses TRBV27 and TRBJ1-1; D not resolved. The V gene lost 0 bases and the J gene lost 0 bases, with 2 bases spanning the gap. The CDR3 runs 13 residues. Germline CDR1 reads MNHEY; CDR2 reads SMNVEV (reference sequence). The chain's CDR3 is CASSLSVNTEAFF. CDR3 coding DNA: TGTGCCAGCAGTTTATCAGTGAACACTGAAGCTTTCTTT.

The chain couples TRBV6-5 to TRBJ1-3; possible D gene TRBD1, 6 bases. V was trimmed by 4 bases and J by 4 bases, leaving 14 bases between them. The CDR3 has 15 amino acids. CDR1 MNHEY and CDR2 SVGAGI come from the germline V gene. The CDR3 nucleotides read TGTGCCAGCAGTTTCAACCGGGACACAGGAAACACCATATATTTT. Its translation: CASSFNRDTGNTIYF.

This clone was counted at least ten times. The J gene is TRBJ1-5, the V gene TRBV2; D is uncertain. V lost 3 bases, J lost 0 bases, and 6 bases lay in between. This CDR3 spans 14 amino acids. The germline V gene has CDR1 SNHLY and CDR2 FYNNEI. CDR3 DNA: TGTGCCAGCAGTGACAGCAGTAGCAATCAGCCCCAGCATTTT. Its translation: CASSDSSSNQPQHF. The full variable domain, with the rest looked up from reference TRBV2 and TRBJ1-5, is EPEVTQTPSHQVTQMGQEVILRCVPISNHLYFYWYRQILGQKVEFLVSFYNNEISEKSEIFDDQFSVERPDGSNFTLKIRSTKLEDSAMYFCASSDSSSNQPQHFGDGTRLSIL.

The chain joins TRBV29-1 to TRBJ2-3; 9 bases align to TRBD1. The germline V gene encodes CDR1 SQVTM and CDR2 ANQGSEA. CDR3 length: 18 amino acids. The trim removed 1 base at V and 4 bases at J, leaving 15 bases unmatched. This CDR3 is CSVEALHRGTGSSDTQYF. Written as DNA, the CDR3 is TGCAGCGTTGAAGCCCTCCATAGGGGGACAGGGTCGTCAGATACGCAGTATTTT.

The rearrangement uses TRBV19 and TRBJ1-2; D unclear. The CDR3 is 15 residues long. Trimming removed 6 bases from V and 8 bases from J, with 22 bases in between. Germline V gene lookup returns CDR1 LNHDA and CDR2 SQIVND (reference sequence). The CDR3: CASSAGPGSPSGYTF. Written as DNA, the CDR3 is TGTGCCAGTAGCGCTGGCCCCGGGAGTCCGAGCGGCTACACCTTC.

J is TRBJ1-1 and V is TRBV6-1, with D unresolved. Between the trimmed V and J ends, which lost 1 base and 0 bases, there was a span of 6 bases. This CDR3 region has 14 residues. CDR1 and CDR2 from the germline V gene are MNHNS and SASEGT. In DNA, the CDR3 is TGTGCCAGCAGTGAAGGGGAACTGAACACTGAAGCTTTCTTT. Amino acids: CASSEGELNTEAFF.

The chain is built from TRBV19 and TRBJ2-7, with unresolved D. CDR3 size: 12 residues. Trimming stripped 3 bases from V and 2 bases from J, with 5 bases between. Germline assignment: CDR1 LNHDA and CDR2 SQIVND (reference sequence). CDR3: CASSMEPYEQYF. The DNA of the CDR3 is TGTGCCAGTAGTATGGAGCCCTACGAGCAGTACTTC.

The chain couples TRBV9 to TRBJ1-2; TRBD1 agrees at 8 bases. The CDR3 loop spans 15 amino acids. Looked up from germline, CDR1 is SGDLS and CDR2 is YYNGEE. Trimming took 0 bases from V and 5 from J; bases not matched to a gene: 6. In DNA form, the CDR3 reads TGTGCCAGCAGCGTAGGGGGGACAGGAGCATATGGCTACACCTTC. Protein product: CASSVGGTGAYGYTF.

The chain recombines TRBV19 with TRBJ2-1; TRBD2 aligns across 14 bases. This CDR3 contains 16 residues. CDR1 LNHDA and CDR2 SQIVND come from the germline V gene (reference sequence). The V and J ends lost 9 bases and 7 bases, in that order; junction bases with no gene match: 11. CDR3 sequence: CASNQPGTSGRNEQFF. The CDR3 nucleotides read TGTGCCAGCAACCAACCCGGGACTAGCGGGAGAAATGAGCAGTTCTTC. The whole variable domain, filled in from reference TRBV19 and TRBJ2-1, reads DGGITQSPKYLFRKEGQNVTLSCEQNLNHDAMYWYRQDPGQGLRLIYYSQIVNDFQKGDIAEGYSVSREKKESFPLTVTSAQKNPTAFYLCASNQPGTSGRNEQFFGPGTRLTVL.

The chain joins TRBV9 to TRBJ1-4; no clear D gene. Germline V gene lookup returns CDR1 SGDLS and CDR2 YYNGEE. V was trimmed by 1 base and J by 5 bases, leaving 9 bases between them. This CDR3 is built from 14 residues. The chain's CDR3 is CASSVTDKNEKLFF. CDR3 sequence (DNA): TGTGCCAGCAGCGTAACGGATAAAAATGAAAAACTGTTTTTT.

V gene TRBV5-1 combines with J gene TRBJ2-2; D is undetermined. V dropped 6 bases and J dropped 4 bases, with 13 bases sitting between them. CDR1 is SGHRS and CDR2 is YFSETQ in the germline V gene. CDR3 length: 14 amino acids. CDR3 nucleotide sequence: TGCGCCAGCATCCCCACGGTTGGCACCGGGGAGCTGTTTTTT. This encodes CASIPTVGTGELFF.